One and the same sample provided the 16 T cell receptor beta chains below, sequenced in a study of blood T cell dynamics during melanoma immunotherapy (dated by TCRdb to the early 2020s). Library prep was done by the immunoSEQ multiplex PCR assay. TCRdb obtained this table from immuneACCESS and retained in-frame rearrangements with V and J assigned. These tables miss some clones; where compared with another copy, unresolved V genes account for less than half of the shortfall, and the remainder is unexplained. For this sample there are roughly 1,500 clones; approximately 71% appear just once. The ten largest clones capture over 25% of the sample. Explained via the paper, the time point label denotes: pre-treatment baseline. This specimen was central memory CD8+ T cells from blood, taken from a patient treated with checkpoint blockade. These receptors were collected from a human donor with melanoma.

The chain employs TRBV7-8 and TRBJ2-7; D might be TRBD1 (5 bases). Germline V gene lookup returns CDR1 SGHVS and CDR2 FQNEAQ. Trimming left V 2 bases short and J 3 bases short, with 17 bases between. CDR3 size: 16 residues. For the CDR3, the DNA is TGTGCCAGCAGCTTAACGGACACCCAATTTCACTACGAGCAGTACTTC. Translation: CASSLTDTQFHYEQYF.

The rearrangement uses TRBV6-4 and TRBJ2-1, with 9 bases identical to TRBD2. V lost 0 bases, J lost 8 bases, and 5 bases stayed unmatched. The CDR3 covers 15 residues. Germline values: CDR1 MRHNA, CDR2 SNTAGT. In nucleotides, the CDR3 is TGTGCCAGCAGTGACTCGCCGGGGACTAGCCATGAGCAGTTCTTC. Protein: CASSDSPGTSHEQFF.

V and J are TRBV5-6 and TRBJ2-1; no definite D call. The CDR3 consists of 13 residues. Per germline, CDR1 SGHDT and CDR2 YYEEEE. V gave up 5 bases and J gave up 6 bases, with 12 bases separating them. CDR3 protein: CASRMELFNEQFF. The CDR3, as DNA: TGTGCCAGCAGAATGGAGCTATTCAATGAGCAGTTCTTC. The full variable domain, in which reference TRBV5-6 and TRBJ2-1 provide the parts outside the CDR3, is DAGVTQSPTHLIKTRGQQVTLRCSPKSGHDTVSWYQQALGQGPQFIFQYYEEEERQRGNFPDRFSGHQFPNYSSELNVNALLLGDSALYLCASRMELFNEQFFGPGTRLTVL.

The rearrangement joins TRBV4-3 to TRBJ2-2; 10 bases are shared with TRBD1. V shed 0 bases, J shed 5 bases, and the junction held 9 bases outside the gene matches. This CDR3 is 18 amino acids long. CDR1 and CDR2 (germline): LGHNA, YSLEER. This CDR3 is CASSQEPGQGRLTGELFF. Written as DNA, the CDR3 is TGCGCCAGCAGCCAAGAACCGGGACAGGGGCGGTTGACCGGGGAGCTGTTTTTT.

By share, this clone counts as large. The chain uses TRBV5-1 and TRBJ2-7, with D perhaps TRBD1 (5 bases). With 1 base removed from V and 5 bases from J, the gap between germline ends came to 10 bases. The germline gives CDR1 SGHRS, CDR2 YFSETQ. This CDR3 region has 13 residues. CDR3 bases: TGCGCCAGCAGCTTGAATCAGGGCCACGAGCAGTACTTC. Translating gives CASSLNQGHEQYF.

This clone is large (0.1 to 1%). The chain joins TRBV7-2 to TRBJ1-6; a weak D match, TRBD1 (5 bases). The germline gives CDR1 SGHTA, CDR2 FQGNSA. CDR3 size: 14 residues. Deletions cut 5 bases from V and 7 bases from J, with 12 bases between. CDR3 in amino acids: CASSEDMFNSPLHF. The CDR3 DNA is TGTGCCAGCAGCGAGGACATGTTCAATTCACCCCTCCACTTT. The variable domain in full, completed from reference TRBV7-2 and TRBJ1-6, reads GAGVSQSPSNKVTEKGKDVELRCDPISGHTALYWYRQSLGQGLEFLIYFQGNSAPDKSGLPSDRFSAERTGGSVSTLTIQRTQQEDSAVYLCASSEDMFNSPLHFGNGTRLTVT.

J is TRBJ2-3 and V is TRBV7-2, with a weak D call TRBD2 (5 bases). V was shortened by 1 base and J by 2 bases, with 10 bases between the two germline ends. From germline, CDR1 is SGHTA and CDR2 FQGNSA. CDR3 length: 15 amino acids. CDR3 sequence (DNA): TGTGCCAGCAGCTTAGATCAGCGGTACACAGATACGCAGTATTTT. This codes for CASSLDQRYTDTQYF.

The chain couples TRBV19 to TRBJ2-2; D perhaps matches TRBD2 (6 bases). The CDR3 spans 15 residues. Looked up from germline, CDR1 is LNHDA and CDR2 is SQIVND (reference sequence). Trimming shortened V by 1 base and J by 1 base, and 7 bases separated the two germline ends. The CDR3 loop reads CASSIGGKNTGELFF. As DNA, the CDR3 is TGTGCCAGTAGTATAGGCGGGAAGAACACCGGGGAGCTGTTTTTT. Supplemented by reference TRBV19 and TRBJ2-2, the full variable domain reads DGGITQSPKYLFRKEGQNVTLSCEQNLNHDAMYWYRQDPGQGLRLIYYSQIVNDFQKGDIAEGYSVSREKKESFPLTVTSAQKNPTAFYLCASSIGGKNTGELFFGEGSRLTVL.

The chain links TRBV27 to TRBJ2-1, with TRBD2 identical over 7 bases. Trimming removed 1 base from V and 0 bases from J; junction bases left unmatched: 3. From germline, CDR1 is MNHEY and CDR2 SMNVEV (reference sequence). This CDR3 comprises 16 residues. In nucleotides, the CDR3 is TGTGCCAGCAGTTTATGGGAGGGAAACTCCTACAATGAGCAGTTCTTC. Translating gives CASSLWEGNSYNEQFF.

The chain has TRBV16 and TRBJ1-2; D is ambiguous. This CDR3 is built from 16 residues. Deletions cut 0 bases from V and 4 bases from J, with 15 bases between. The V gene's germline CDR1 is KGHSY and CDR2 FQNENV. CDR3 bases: TGTGCCAGCAGCCAATCTAATAGCGCTGAGCCCTATGGCTACACCTTC. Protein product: CASSQSNSAEPYGYTF. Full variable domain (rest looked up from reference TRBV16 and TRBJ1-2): GEEVAQTPKHLVRGEGQKAKLYCAPIKGHSYVFWYQQVLKNEFKFLISFQNENVFDETGMPKERFSAKCLPNSPCSLEIQATKLEDSAVYFCASSQSNSAEPYGYTFGSGTRLTVV.

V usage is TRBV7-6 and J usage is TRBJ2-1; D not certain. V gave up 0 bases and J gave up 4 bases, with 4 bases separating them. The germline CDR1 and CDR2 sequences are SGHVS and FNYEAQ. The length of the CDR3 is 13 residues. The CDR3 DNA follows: TGTGCCAGCAGCTTAGCGGTATACAATGAGCAGTTCTTC. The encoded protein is CASSLAVYNEQFF.

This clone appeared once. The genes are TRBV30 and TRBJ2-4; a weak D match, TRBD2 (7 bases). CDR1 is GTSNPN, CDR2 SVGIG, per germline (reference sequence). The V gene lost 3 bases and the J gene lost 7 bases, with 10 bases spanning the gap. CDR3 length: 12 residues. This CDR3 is CAWSGGHNIQYF. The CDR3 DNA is TGTGCCTGGAGCGGGGGGCATAACATTCAGTACTTC.

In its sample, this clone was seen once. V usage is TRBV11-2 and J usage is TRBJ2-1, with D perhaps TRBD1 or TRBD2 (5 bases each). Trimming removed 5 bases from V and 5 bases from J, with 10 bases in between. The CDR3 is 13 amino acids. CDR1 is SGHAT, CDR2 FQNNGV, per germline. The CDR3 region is CASSLGTDNEQFF. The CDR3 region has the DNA TGTGCCAGCAGCCTCGGGACGGACAATGAGCAGTTCTTC.

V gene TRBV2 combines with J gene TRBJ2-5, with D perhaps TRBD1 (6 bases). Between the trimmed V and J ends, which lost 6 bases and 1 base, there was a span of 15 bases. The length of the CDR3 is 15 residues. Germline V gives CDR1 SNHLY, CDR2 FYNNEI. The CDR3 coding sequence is TGTGCCAGCAGCGCGACAGGACTCACCCAAGAGACCCAGTACTTC. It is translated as CASSATGLTQETQYF.

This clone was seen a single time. CDR3 nucleotides: TGTGCCAGCAGCTTAATGGACAGCAGGAATGAGCAGTTCTTC. Amino acid sequence: CASSLMDSRNEQFF. The chain employs TRBV7-8 and TRBJ2-1, with D maybe TRBD1 (6 bases). The CDR3 consists of 14 residues. V was clipped by 2 bases and J by 7 bases, with 12 bases between them. Germline V gives CDR1 SGHVS, CDR2 FQNEAQ.

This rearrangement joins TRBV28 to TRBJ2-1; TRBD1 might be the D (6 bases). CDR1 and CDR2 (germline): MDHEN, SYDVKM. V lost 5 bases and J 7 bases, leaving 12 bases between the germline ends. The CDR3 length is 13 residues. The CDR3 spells CASSLTGANEQFF. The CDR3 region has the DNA TGTGCCAGCAGTCTGACAGGAGCGAATGAGCAGTTCTTC.